This record covers a single T cell receptor beta chain. The record originates from a study of control samples from healthy donors and cancer patients. Sequencing was performed with immunoSEQ multiplex PCR; in TCRdb, only in-frame clones are kept and a portion is missing. The sample has 100,000 to 150,000 clones, approximately 89% seen once. Sequencing was performed on blood. This TCR was recovered from a woman in her late teens or twenties in good health.

CDR3 in amino acids: CASSSYPSWTGRFGGYTF. DNA for the CDR3: TGTGCCAGCAGTTCTTATCCCTCTTGGACAGGGAGATTTGGAGGCTACACCTTC. The chain is built from TRBV28 and TRBJ1-2; TRBD1 matches at 8 bases. Germline-derived CDR1 and CDR2 are MDHEN and SYDVKM. V shed 4 bases, J shed 8 bases, and the junction held 21 bases outside the gene matches. There are 18 residues in the CDR3.